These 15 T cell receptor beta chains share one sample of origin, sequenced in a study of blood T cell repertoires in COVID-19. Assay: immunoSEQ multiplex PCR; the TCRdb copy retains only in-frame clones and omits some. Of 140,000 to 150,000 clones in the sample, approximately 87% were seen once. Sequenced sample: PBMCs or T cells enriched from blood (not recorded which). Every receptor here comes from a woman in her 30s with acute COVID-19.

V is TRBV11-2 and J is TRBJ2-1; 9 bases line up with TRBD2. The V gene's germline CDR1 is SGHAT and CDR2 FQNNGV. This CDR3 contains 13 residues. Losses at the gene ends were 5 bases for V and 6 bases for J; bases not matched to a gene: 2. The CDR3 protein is CASSMTSGNEQFF. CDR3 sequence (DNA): TGTGCCAGCAGCATGACTAGCGGCAATGAGCAGTTCTTC.

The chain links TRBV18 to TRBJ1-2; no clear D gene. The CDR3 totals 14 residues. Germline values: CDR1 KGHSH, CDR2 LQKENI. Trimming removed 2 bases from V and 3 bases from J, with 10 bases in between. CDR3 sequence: CASSPSGSYYGYTF. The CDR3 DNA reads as TGTGCCAGCTCACCATCGGGGTCCTACTATGGCTACACCTTC.

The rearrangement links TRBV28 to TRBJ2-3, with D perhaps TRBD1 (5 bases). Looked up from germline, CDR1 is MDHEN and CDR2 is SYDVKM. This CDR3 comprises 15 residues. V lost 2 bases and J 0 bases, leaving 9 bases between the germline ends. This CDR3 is CASSLLYRSTDTQYF. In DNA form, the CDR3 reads TGTGCCAGCAGTTTACTCTACAGGAGCACAGATACGCAGTATTTT.

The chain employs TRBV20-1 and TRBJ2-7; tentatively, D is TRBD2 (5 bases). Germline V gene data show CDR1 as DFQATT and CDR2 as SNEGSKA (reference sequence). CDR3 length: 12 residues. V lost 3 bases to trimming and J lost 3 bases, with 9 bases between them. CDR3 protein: CSASGRDYEQYF. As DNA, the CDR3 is TGCAGTGCTAGTGGACGGGACTACGAGCAGTACTTC.

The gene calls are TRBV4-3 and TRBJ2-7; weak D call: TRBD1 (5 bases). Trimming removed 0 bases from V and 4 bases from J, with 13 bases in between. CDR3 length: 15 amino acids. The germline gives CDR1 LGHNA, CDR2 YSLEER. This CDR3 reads CASSQDETVYYEQYF. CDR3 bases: TGCGCCAGCAGCCAAGATGAGACAGTTTATTACGAGCAGTACTTC.

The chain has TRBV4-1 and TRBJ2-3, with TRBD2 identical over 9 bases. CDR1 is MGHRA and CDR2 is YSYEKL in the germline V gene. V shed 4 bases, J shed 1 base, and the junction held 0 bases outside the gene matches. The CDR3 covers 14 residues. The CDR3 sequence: CASSRLAGTDTQYF. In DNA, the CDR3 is TGCGCCAGCAGCCGACTAGCGGGCACAGATACGCAGTATTTT.

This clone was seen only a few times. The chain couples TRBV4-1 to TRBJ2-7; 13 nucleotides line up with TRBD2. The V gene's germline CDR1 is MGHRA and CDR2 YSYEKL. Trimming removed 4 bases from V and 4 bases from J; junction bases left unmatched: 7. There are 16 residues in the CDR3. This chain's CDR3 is CASSRTSGSVGYEQYF. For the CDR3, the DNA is TGCGCCAGCAGCCGGACTAGCGGGAGCGTGGGTTACGAGCAGTACTTC.

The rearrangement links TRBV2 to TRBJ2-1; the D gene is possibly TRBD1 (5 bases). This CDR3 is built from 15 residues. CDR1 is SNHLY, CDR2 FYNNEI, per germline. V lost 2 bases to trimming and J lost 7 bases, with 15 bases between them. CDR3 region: CASSEMAGQINEQFF. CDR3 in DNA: TGTGCCAGCAGTGAAATGGCAGGGCAGATTAATGAGCAGTTCTTC.

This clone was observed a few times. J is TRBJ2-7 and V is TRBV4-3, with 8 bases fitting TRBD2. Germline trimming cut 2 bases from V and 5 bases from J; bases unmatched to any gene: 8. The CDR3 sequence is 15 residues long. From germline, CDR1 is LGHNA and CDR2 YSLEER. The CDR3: CASSQTSGSLNEQYF. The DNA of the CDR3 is TGCGCCAGCAGCCAAACCAGCGGGAGTCTCAACGAGCAGTACTTC.

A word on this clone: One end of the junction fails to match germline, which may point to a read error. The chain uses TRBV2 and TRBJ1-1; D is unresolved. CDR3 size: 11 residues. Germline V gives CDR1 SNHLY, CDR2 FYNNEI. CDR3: CASTGDTEAFF. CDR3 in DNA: TGTGCCAGCACCGGCGACACCGAAGCTTTCTTT. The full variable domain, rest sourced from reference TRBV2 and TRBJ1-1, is EPEVTQTPSHQVTQMGQEVILRCVPISNHLYFYWYRQILGQKVEFLVSFYNNEISEKSEIFDDQFSVERPDGSNFTLKIRSTKLEDSAMYFCASTGDTEAFFGQGTRLTVV.

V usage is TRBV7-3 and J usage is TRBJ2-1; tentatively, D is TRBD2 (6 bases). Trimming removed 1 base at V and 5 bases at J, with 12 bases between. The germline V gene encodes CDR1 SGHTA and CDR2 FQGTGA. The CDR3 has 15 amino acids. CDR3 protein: CASSLMGGDHNEQFF. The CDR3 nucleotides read TGTGCCAGCAGCTTAATGGGGGGAGATCACAATGAGCAGTTCTTC.

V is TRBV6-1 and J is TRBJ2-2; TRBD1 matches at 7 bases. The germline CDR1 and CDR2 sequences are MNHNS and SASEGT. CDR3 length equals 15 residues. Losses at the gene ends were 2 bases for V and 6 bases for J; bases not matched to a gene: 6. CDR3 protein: CASSETGTASGELFF. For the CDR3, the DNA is TGTGCCAGCAGTGAAACCGGGACAGCTTCCGGGGAGCTGTTTTTT.

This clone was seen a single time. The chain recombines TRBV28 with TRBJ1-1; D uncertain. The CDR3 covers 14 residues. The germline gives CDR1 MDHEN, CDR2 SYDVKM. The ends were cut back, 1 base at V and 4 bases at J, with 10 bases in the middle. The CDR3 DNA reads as TGTGCCAGCAGTTTATCAGGTCTGGGCACTGAAGCTTTCTTT. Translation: CASSLSGLGTEAFF.

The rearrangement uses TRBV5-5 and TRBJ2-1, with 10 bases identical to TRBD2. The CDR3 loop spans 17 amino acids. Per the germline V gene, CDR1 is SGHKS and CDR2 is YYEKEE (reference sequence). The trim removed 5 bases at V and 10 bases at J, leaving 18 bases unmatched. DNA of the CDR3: TGTGCCAGCAGTAGGGTTGGCCAGCGGGAGGGCCTGAGGGAGCAGTTCTTC. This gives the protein CASSRVGQREGLREQFF. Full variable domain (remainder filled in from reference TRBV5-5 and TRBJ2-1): DAGVTQSPTHLIKTRGQQVTLRCSPISGHKSVSWYQQVLGQGPQFIFQYYEKEERGRGNFPDRFSARQFPNYSSELNVNALLLGDSALYLCASSRVGQREGLREQFFGPGTRLTVL.

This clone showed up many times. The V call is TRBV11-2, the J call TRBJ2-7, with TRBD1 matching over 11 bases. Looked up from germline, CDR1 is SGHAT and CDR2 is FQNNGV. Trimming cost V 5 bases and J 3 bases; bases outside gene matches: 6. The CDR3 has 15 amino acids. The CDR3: CASSPRTGGIYEQYF. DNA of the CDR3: TGTGCCAGCAGCCCTAGGACAGGGGGCATCTACGAGCAGTACTTC.